These 27 T cell receptor beta chains were sequenced from one sample in a study of cytomegalovirus exposure and HLA in healthy donors. The assay was immunoSEQ multiplex PCR, and TCRdb's table has in-frame clones only and misses some. The sample contains about 130,000 clones, roughly 87% of which appear only once. Sequenced: PBMCs. Receptor source: a woman younger than 35 in good health and CMV-seropositive.

The chain carries TRBV7-9 and TRBJ1-1; D is unclear. The V and J ends lost 5 bases and 0 bases respectively, with 7 bases between them. The CDR3 is made up of 13 amino acids. Germline CDR1 SEHNR, CDR2 FQNEAQ (reference sequence). CDR3 coding DNA: TGTGCCAGCAGCCATGAGATGAACACTGAAGCTTTCTTT. As protein: CASSHEMNTEAFF.

This sequence joins TRBV5-6 and TRBJ1-2; possibly TRBD1 for D (6 bases). The length of the CDR3 is 16 residues. Between the trimmed V and J ends, which lost 1 base and 5 bases, there was a span of 18 bases. Germline V gene sequence: CDR1 SGHDT, CDR2 YYEEEE. CDR3 coding DNA: TGTGCCAGCAGCTTGCCCGCAGGGGAGGGGTTTTATGGCTACACCTTC. Translating gives CASSLPAGEGFYGYTF.

The chain has TRBV4-1 and TRBJ1-4; D possibly corresponds to TRBD1 (5 bases). Germline CDR1 is MGHRA and CDR2 is YSYEKL. This CDR3 comprises 15 residues. V lost 0 bases to trimming and J lost 8 bases, with 13 bases between them. CDR3 DNA sequence: TGCGCCAGCAGCCAAGATGGAAACAGGTTGGAAAAACTGTTTTTT. Translated: CASSQDGNRLEKLFF.

This chain connects TRBV7-2 to TRBJ2-3; D ambiguous. Trimming stripped 3 bases from V and 1 base from J, with 8 bases between. The CDR3 is 14 amino acids. Germline V gene lookup returns CDR1 SGHTA and CDR2 FQGNSA. CDR3 nucleotide sequence: TGTGCCAGCAGCTTCGGAGTTGGCACAGATACGCAGTATTTT. Translation gives CASSFGVGTDTQYF. The full variable domain, rest sourced from reference TRBV7-2 and TRBJ2-3, is GAGVSQSPSNKVTEKGKDVELRCDPISGHTALYWYRQSLGQGLEFLIYFQGNSAPDKSGLPSDRFSAERTGGSVSTLTIQRTQQEDSAVYLCASSFGVGTDTQYFGPGTRLTVL.

The CDR3 nucleotides read TGTGCCCATACACAGGGGAATATGCATTCACCCCTCCACTTT. This encodes CAHTQGNMHSPLHF. The chain employs TRBV30 and TRBJ1-6, with 7 bases identical to TRBD1. CDR3 length: 14 amino acids. V was pared by 8 bases and J by 8 bases, with 12 bases of the junction left unmatched. The germline V gene has CDR1 GTSNPN and CDR2 SVGIG (reference sequence).

V and J are TRBV5-4 and TRBJ2-2, with D possibly matching TRBD1 (7 bases). This CDR3 contains 14 residues. The V gene lost 3 bases and the J gene lost 4 bases, with 10 bases spanning the gap. CDR1 SGHNT and CDR2 YYREEE come from the germline V gene (reference sequence). The CDR3 here is CASSSQGGTGELFF. The CDR3 DNA is TGTGCCAGCAGCTCGCAGGGGGGCACCGGGGAGCTGTTTTTT.

The V and J genes are TRBV7-6 and TRBJ1-1, with D perhaps TRBD1 (5 bases). CDR3 length equals 13 residues. Per germline, CDR1 SGHVS and CDR2 FNYEAQ. V was shortened by 5 bases and J by 2 bases, with 9 bases between the two germline ends. CDR3 amino acids: CASSVTGNTEAFF. The CDR3 bases are TGTGCCAGCAGCGTCACAGGTAACACTGAAGCTTTCTTT.

CDR3 protein: CAWTISGGPTDTQYF. As DNA, the CDR3 is TGTGCCTGGACAATATCGGGGGGGCCAACAGATACGCAGTATTTT. J is TRBJ2-3 and V is TRBV30; 8 nucleotides agree with TRBD2. Germline trimming cut 4 bases from V and 3 bases from J; bases unmatched to any gene: 9. The CDR3 has 15 amino acids. From germline, CDR1 is GTSNPN and CDR2 SVGIG (reference sequence).

The chain is built from TRBV5-1 and TRBJ1-1, with D uncertain. The CDR3 is made up of 15 amino acids. The germline V gene encodes CDR1 SGHRS and CDR2 YFSETQ. V lost 4 bases and J lost 1, with 14 bases in between. Written as DNA, the CDR3 is TGCGCCAGCAGCCCGACCGAGCGGGCGAACACTGAAGCTTTCTTT. This codes for CASSPTERANTEAFF. The full variable domain, with the rest looked up from reference TRBV5-1 and TRBJ1-1, is KAGVTQTPRYLIKTRGQQVTLSCSPISGHRSVSWYQQTPGQGLQFLFEYFSETQRNKGNFPGRFSGRQFSNSRSEMNVSTLELGDSALYLCASSPTERANTEAFFGQGTRLTVV.

The CDR3 coding sequence is TGTGCCATCAGTGAATCAGGCTACGAGCAGTACTTC. It is translated as CAISESGYEQYF. The rearrangement joins TRBV10-3 to TRBJ2-7; D gene ambiguous. Trimming stripped 3 bases from V and 3 bases from J, with 6 bases between. From germline, CDR1 is ENHRY and CDR2 SYGVKD. CDR3 length equals 12 residues.

The rearrangement uses TRBV5-5 and TRBJ2-7; possibly TRBD2 for D (5 bases). This CDR3 spans 12 amino acids. Germline CDR1 reads SGHKS; CDR2 reads YYEKEE (reference sequence). Trimming took off 2 bases at V and 6 bases at J, with 9 bases between the two ends. CDR3 bases: TGTGCCAGCAGCTTACTAGGGTCCGAGCAGTACTTC. Amino acids: CASSLLGSEQYF.

This sequence joins TRBV11-2 and TRBJ2-5; 11 nucleotides agree with TRBD2. With 1 base clipped from V and 3 bases from J, the junction kept 4 bases outside the gene matches. The CDR3 totals 16 residues. Germline CDR1 SGHAT, CDR2 FQNNGV. The CDR3 spells CASSLGLAGPKETQYF. The CDR3 nucleotides read TGTGCCAGCAGCTTAGGACTAGCGGGGCCGAAAGAGACCCAGTACTTC.

This chain links TRBV25-1 with TRBJ2-7, with a possible D match to TRBD1 (6 bases). V was cut by 1 base and J by 2 bases, with 15 bases left in between. The CDR3 covers 16 residues. Germline V gives CDR1 MGHDK, CDR2 SYGVNS. Written as DNA, the CDR3 is TGTGCCAGCAGTGAATGGGGACAATTGGCTACCTACGAGCAGTACTTC. Translating gives CASSEWGQLATYEQYF.

This chain connects TRBV30 to TRBJ1-1; no reliable D call. The CDR3 covers 13 residues. Per germline, CDR1 GTSNPN and CDR2 SVGIG (reference sequence). Trimming shortened V by 4 bases and J by 0 bases, and 9 bases separated the two germline ends. The CDR3 loop reads CAWKRNLNTEAFF. CDR3 DNA: TGTGCCTGGAAGAGGAATTTGAACACTGAAGCTTTCTTT.

The CDR3 DNA follows: TGTGCCAGCAGCTCCATCACAGGGGTTGGCTCCTACAATGAGCAGTTCTTC. Translating gives CASSSITGVGSYNEQFF. This chain uses TRBV7-3 with TRBJ2-1; 7 bases fit TRBD1. With V trimmed by 4 bases and J by 0 bases, 9 bases remained unmatched. CDR3 length: 17 residues. Germline V gene lookup returns CDR1 SGHTA and CDR2 FQGTGA. Drawing the rest from reference TRBV7-3 and TRBJ2-1, the complete variable domain is GAGVSQTPSNKVTEKGKYVELRCDPISGHTALYWYRQSLGQGPEFLIYFQGTGAADDSGLPNDRFFAVRPEGSVSTLKIQRTERGDSAVYLCASSSITGVGSYNEQFFGPGTRLTVL.

The rearrangement joins TRBV11-2 to TRBJ2-5; 12 positions match TRBD2. V lost 1 base and J lost 4; bases outside the gene matches: 4. CDR1 is SGHAT and CDR2 is FQNNGV in the germline V gene. This CDR3 region has 16 residues. CDR3 protein: CASSLGLAGGLETQYF. In DNA form, the CDR3 reads TGTGCCAGCAGCTTAGGGCTAGCGGGGGGGCTAGAGACCCAGTACTTC. Full variable domain (outside the CDR3, taken from reference TRBV11-2 and TRBJ2-5): EAGVAQSPRYKIIEKRQSVAFWCNPISGHATLYWYQQILGQGPKLLIQFQNNGVVDDSQLPKDRFSAERLKGVDSTLKIQPAKLEDSAVYLCASSLGLAGGLETQYFGPGTRLLVL.

The chain is built from TRBV28 and TRBJ1-6; TRBD1 agrees at 9 bases. V was pared by 4 bases and J by 8 bases, with 6 bases of the junction left unmatched. CDR1 is MDHEN, CDR2 SYDVKM, per germline. The CDR3 runs to 15 residues. The CDR3 DNA sequence: TGTGCCAGCAGTTCAATACAGGGGGCGGATTCACCCCTCCACTTT. Translation gives CASSSIQGADSPLHF.

The chain recombines TRBV27 with TRBJ1-1, with TRBD1 identical over 10 bases. CDR1 is MNHEY, CDR2 SMNVEV, per germline (reference sequence). This CDR3 contains 16 residues. J was trimmed by 4 bases and V by 5 bases; bases with no gene match: 10. Written as DNA, the CDR3 is TGTGCCAGCAGTACCTGGACAGGGGGGAGGAGCACTGAAGCTTTCTTT. Amino acids: CASSTWTGGRSTEAFF.

The chain combines TRBV27 with TRBJ2-3; 14 nucleotides agree with TRBD2. Trimming cost V 3 bases and J 3 bases; bases outside gene matches: 5. This CDR3 spans 17 amino acids. Germline loops: CDR1 MNHEY, CDR2 SMNVEV (reference sequence). CDR3 sequence: CASSFPGLAGGTDTQYF. The CDR3 region has the DNA TGTGCCAGCAGTTTCCCCGGACTAGCGGGGGGTACAGATACGCAGTATTTT.

This sequence joins TRBV7-2 and TRBJ2-2; D perhaps matches TRBD2 (6 bases). CDR1 is SGHTA and CDR2 is FQGNSA in the germline V gene. Deletions cut 4 bases from V and 0 bases from J, with 9 bases between. The CDR3 length is 15 residues. CDR3 in amino acids: CASSWRGPNTGELFF. CDR3 nucleotides: TGTGCCAGCAGCTGGAGGGGCCCGAACACCGGGGAGCTGTTTTTT.

The chain employs TRBV5-1 and TRBJ2-5, with TRBD1 identical over 11 bases. With 4 bases clipped from V and 1 base from J, the junction kept 9 bases outside the gene matches. Germline V CDR1 and CDR2: SGHRS, YFSETQ. This CDR3 spans 17 amino acids. CDR3 sequence (DNA): TGCGCCAGCAGCAAGGACAGGGGGCTGAGGGGCCAAGAGACCCAGTACTTC. Its protein product is CASSKDRGLRGQETQYF.

The chain joins TRBV4-1 to TRBJ2-7; maybe TRBD1 (6 bases). Trimming left V 3 bases short and J 2 bases short, with 11 bases between. Germline V gene sequence: CDR1 MGHRA, CDR2 YSYEKL. CDR3 length: 14 residues. CDR3 region: CASSQYGQPYEQYF. Written as DNA, the CDR3 is TGCGCCAGCAGCCAGTATGGACAGCCCTACGAGCAGTACTTC.

The rearrangement joins TRBV2 to TRBJ2-1, with a tentative D call TRBD2 (5 bases). V was cut by 5 bases and J by 10 bases, with 15 bases left in between. Per germline, CDR1 SNHLY and CDR2 FYNNEI. This CDR3 comprises 13 residues. As DNA, the CDR3 is TGTGCCAGCAGTCGAACGGGGAATTACGAGCAGTTCTTC. The encoded protein is CASSRTGNYEQFF.

This chain uses TRBV29-1 with TRBJ1-6; TRBD1 is a possible D gene (5 bases). CDR3 size: 14 residues. Per the germline V gene, CDR1 is SQVTM and CDR2 is ANQGSEA. Deletions cut 6 bases from V and 7 bases from J, with 16 bases between. This chain's CDR3 is CSVSQGIGNSPLHF. DNA of the CDR3: TGCAGCGTGTCTCAGGGTATTGGGAATTCACCCCTCCACTTT. Filled out from reference TRBV29-1 and TRBJ1-6, the complete variable domain reads SAVISQKPSRDICQRGTSLTIQCQVDSQVTMMFWYRQQPGQSLTLIATANQGSEATYESGFVIDKFPISRPNLTFSTLTVSNMSPEDSSIYLCSVSQGIGNSPLHFGNGTRLTVT.

The chain carries TRBV13 and TRBJ2-4; 12 bases map to TRBD2. CDR3 size: 19 residues. With 2 bases clipped from V and 2 bases from J, the junction kept 10 bases outside the gene matches. CDR1 and CDR2 from the germline V gene are PRHDT and FYEKMQ (reference sequence). CDR3 loop: CASSLWLAGGPASKNIQYF. The DNA for the CDR3 is TGTGCCAGCAGCTTATGGCTAGCGGGGGGGCCCGCGTCCAAAAACATTCAGTACTTC.

This chain joins TRBV5-6 and TRBJ2-7; 7 positions agree with TRBD1. The CDR3 has 15 amino acids. Germline CDR1 reads SGHDT; CDR2 reads YYEEEE. V lost 3 bases and J lost 0; bases outside the gene matches: 6. CDR3 in amino acids: CASSSDRASSYEQYF. The CDR3 nucleotides read TGTGCCAGCAGCTCAGACAGGGCAAGCTCCTACGAGCAGTACTTC.

The chain links TRBV29-1 to TRBJ2-1; possible D gene TRBD1, 6 bases. Trimming stripped 6 bases from V and 0 bases from J, with 15 bases between. Germline-derived CDR1 and CDR2 are SQVTM and ANQGSEA. There are 15 residues in the CDR3. As DNA, the CDR3 is TGCAGCGTACAGGGAACGGGGAGCTCCTACAATGAGCAGTTCTTC. It yields the protein CSVQGTGSSYNEQFF.